These 2 T cell receptor beta chains were all obtained from the same sample, sequenced in a study of T cells in Graves' hyperthyroidism and ophthalmopathy (dated by TCRdb to about 2019). Libraries were constructed by multiplex PCR. Sequenced using an Illumina HiSeq 2000. Amplification of TCR beta CDR3 regions was carried out from RNA transcripts. The TCR CDR3 was subjected to a first round of RT-PCR using the HTBI primer set and the Qiagen OneStep RT-PCR kit. Using fastp trimming at Q25 and MiXCR clonotype assembly, TCRdb reanalyzed the public sequencing data and kept in-frame beta chains. Every distinct CDR3 protein forms one entry, paired with its most common genes and DNA. This sample is represented by 300,000 to 450,000 distinct CDR3 sequences; about 18% of them were singletons. The ten top clones hold 40% of the sample. The specimen sequenced was blood. The receptor source for this set is a man aged 18 to 35 with Graves' ophthalmopathy.

This clonotype was observed at least ten times. J is TRBJ1-1 and V is TRBV12-3 or TRBV12-4; D remains ambiguous. Trimming took off 6 bases at V and 1 base at J, with 15 bases between the two ends. The CDR3 is made up of 15 amino acids. CDR3 sequence reads: CASSRSPQANTEAFF. The CDR3 nucleotides read TGTGCCAGCAGCCGAAGTCCGCAGGCGAACACTGAAGCTTTCTTT.

The table lists this clonotype with a few counts. This chain links TRBV6-1 with TRBJ1-2, with 9 positions matching TRBD1. There are 14 residues in the CDR3. Trimming took 4 bases from V and 7 from J; bases not matched to a gene: 7. Germline lookup yields CDR1 MNHNS and CDR2 SASEGT. The CDR3 loop is CASSAGTGIGGYTF. CDR3 nucleotides: TGTGCCAGCAGTGCCGGGACAGGGATCGGTGGCTACACCTTC.